The rows below give T cell receptor beta chains drawn from one sample of a study of OX40 agonist ivuxolimab in advanced cancers. The assay was immunoSEQ multiplex PCR, and TCRdb's table has in-frame clones only and misses some. The sample yields roughly 64,000 clones, over 65% seen once. The source material was CD4+ or CD8+ T cells sorted from blood, sampled in a trial of the OX40 agonist ivuxolimab. The receptors derive from an adult with an advanced solid tumor such as melanoma, head and neck, liver or kidney cancer. Both conserved end residues are trimmed from each CDR3. Expanded clones get a size class; other rows say once, few or many, or leave the size out.

abundance,j_gene,v_gene,CDR3aa
-,TRBJ1-6,TRBV5-1,ASRPDPWIRNSPLH
-,TRBJ1-2,TRBV19,ASSPRQGTNYGYT
-,TRBJ2-7,TRBV30,AWSMGHEQY
-,TRBJ2-1,TRBV29-1,SVLKRGISYNEQF
-,TRBJ2-7,TRBV2,ASSDRTGGQY
-,TRBJ1-5,TRBV6-1,ASGPDRFNQPQH
-,TRBJ1-2,TRBV6-5,ASSFTGTEYGYT
once,TRBJ2-7,TRBV7-2,ASSPAGVAGTYEQY
-,TRBJ2-3,TRBV5-1,ASNGGQGGTDTQY
-,TRBJ1-1,TRBV14,ASSQVGGGNTEAF
-,TRBJ2-3,TRBV18,ASSPGGDGSTDTQY
few,TRBJ1-2,TRBV6-5,ASSLTGYGYT
-,TRBJ1-2,TRBV11-3,ASSLGRNYGYT
-,TRBJ1-5,TRBV7-2,ASSSQGAGIGNQPQH
few,TRBJ2-5,TRBV19,ASSSPSGSRQETQY
-,TRBJ2-3,TRBV2,ASSEPRGGGDTQY
-,TRBJ2-2,TRBV4-1,ASSQYAFGAIGNGELF
-,TRBJ1-3,TRBV5-1,ASSEGLGTLSGNTIY
-,TRBJ1-5,TRBV19,ASSMGSGAGGNQPQH
once,TRBJ2-7,TRBV4-1,ASSQDHSDSYEQY
-,TRBJ2-7,TRBV15,ATSRDLPSYEQY
once,TRBJ2-7,TRBV19,ASSPRPYEQY
-,TRBJ1-1,TRBV4-2,ASSQGQGLANTEAF
-,TRBJ1-1,TRBV29-1,SGGQGATEAF
-,TRBJ2-2,TRBV7-2,ASSRHSSYTGELF
few,TRBJ2-5,TRBV19,ASNGNGGRETQY
-,TRBJ1-4,TRBV30,AWSVVGRGREKLF
-,TRBJ2-7,TRBV6-5,ASRVGGEQY
-,TRBJ2-2,TRBV9,ASSVRSDGAGELF
-,TRBJ2-3,TRBV5-4,ASSRWTSSTDTQY
few,TRBJ1-1,TRBV18,ASSSTGGNTEAF
-,TRBJ2-1,TRBV5-4,ASSTGTSGRNEQF
few,TRBJ2-1,TRBV7-9,ASSETSGSDEQF